This T cell receptor (beta chain) appears in the sequencing data of a study of blood T cells in healthy people across ages. Study-wide points: From one million sequenced T cells, diversity estimates were lower bounds.

CDR1 SGHNT and CDR2 YYREEE come from the germline V gene (reference sequence). This CDR3 is built from 15 residues. All donors came from Russia, were Caucasian and healthy, and spanned ages about 6 to 90. A second PCR, run for about 7 to 11 cycles, used a sample-barcoded 5' primer plus a J-beta primer mix. MiXCR, run by TCRdb on the 5' RACE reads, gives a single entry per CDR3 protein. Among some 640,000 distinct CDR3 sequences, approximately 30% were seen once, and the ten largest hold 15% to 18%. Points on this clonotype: Its target is unknown. The junction differs from germline at one of its ends, possibly a read error.

This clonotype was sampled from an elderly woman in good health. The chain links TRBV5-4 to TRBJ2-4; possibly TRBD2 for D (5 bases). The DNA end is a closer match to TRBJ2-7, so the J assignment may be wrong. The sequenced material came from blood. The CDR3 DNA follows: TGTGCCAGCAGCTTGCCGGGGATGCCCTCCTGCGAGCAGTACTTC. This codes for CASSLPGMPSCEQYF.